Listed below are T cell receptor beta chains from one sample, sequenced in a study of cytomegalovirus exposure and HLA in healthy donors. Sequencing was performed with immunoSEQ multiplex PCR; in TCRdb, only in-frame clones are kept and a portion is missing. Among about 130,000 clones listed, 55% to 75% were seen once. The sample comprised PBMCs. Receptor source: a man aged 25 to 40 in good health and CMV-seropositive. Both conserved end residues are part of each CDR3. D genes are given only for firm matches. Clone size, where shown, is once, few, many, or a class for clones that have expanded.

V gene	J gene	D gene	clone size	CDR3 DNA	CDR3 protein
TRBV7-8	TRBJ2-3	.	.	TGTGCCAGCAGCCAGTCGACAGGTGATACGCAGTATTTT	CASSQSTGDTQYF
TRBV27	TRBJ1-2	TRBD1	.	TGTGCCAGCAGTCCACGGACAGGGGGCTATGGCTACACCTTC	CASSPRTGGYGYTF
TRBV28	TRBJ2-1	TRBD2	once	TGTGCCAGCAGCATAACCGGGACTAGCGGGAAGAATGAGCAGTTCTTC	CASSITGTSGKNEQFF
TRBV19	TRBJ2-1	TRBD1	.	TGTGCCAGTAGTATAACTCTCGGACAGGGTGGGCTAAATGAGCAGTTCTTC	CASSITLGQGGLNEQFF
TRBV7-2	TRBJ1-5	.	few	TGTGCCAGCAGCTTAGATCCATTTTATCAGCCCCAGCATTTT	CASSLDPFYQPQHF
TRBV27	TRBJ2-7	TRBD1	few	TGTGCCAGCAGTTTTCTTGGGACAGGGTCCTACGAGCAGTACTTC	CASSFLGTGSYEQYF
TRBV27	TRBJ1-2	.	.	TGTGCCAGCAGCATGGTACAGAACTATGGCTACACCTTC	CASSMVQNYGYTF
TRBV9	TRBJ2-7	.	.	TGTGCCAGCAGCGCCGGAGTGTCATATTACGAGCAGTACTTC	CASSAGVSYYEQYF
TRBV5-6	TRBJ2-5	TRBD2	.	TGTGCCAGCAGCTCACCTAGCGGCCCCCGGGAGACCCAGTACTTC	CASSSPSGPRETQYF
TRBV5-1	TRBJ2-3	.	.	TGCGCCAGCAGCTTGCGGTCCCCCGGGGATACGCAGTATTTT	CASSLRSPGDTQYF
TRBV10-3	TRBJ2-5	.	once	TGTGCCATGGGGAGTTTGGAGACCCAGTACTTC	CAMGSLETQYF
TRBV5-5	TRBJ1-1	.	.	TGTGCCAGCACAGTAAAACCATTGAACACTGAAGCTTTCTTT	CASTVKPLNTEAFF
TRBV7-9	TRBJ1-4	.	.	TGTGCCAGCAGCTTACCCCCCAGAACTAATGAAAAACTGTTTTTT	CASSLPPRTNEKLFF
TRBV28	TRBJ1-5	.	.	TGTGCCAGCAGTTTACGGGTGTATAGCAATCAGCCCCAGCATTTT	CASSLRVYSNQPQHF
TRBV6-5	TRBJ2-7	.	.	TGTGCCAGCAGTTACTCGATGACAGACTCCTTCGTGGAGCAGTACTTC	CASSYSMTDSFVEQYF
TRBV10-3	TRBJ2-5	TRBD2	.	TGTGCCATCATGACTAGCGAAGAGACCCAGTACTTC	CAIMTSEETQYF